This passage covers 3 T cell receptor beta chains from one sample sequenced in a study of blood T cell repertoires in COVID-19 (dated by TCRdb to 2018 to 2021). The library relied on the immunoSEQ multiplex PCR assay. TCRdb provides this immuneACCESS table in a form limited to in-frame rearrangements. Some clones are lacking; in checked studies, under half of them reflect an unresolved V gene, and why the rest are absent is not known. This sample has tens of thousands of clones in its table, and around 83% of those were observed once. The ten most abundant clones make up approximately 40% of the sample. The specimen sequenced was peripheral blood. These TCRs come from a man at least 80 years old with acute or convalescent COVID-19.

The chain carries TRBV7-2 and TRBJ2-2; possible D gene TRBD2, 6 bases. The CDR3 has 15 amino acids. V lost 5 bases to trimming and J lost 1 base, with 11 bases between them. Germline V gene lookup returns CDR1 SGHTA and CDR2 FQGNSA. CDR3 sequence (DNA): TGTGCCAGCAGCGCCGGACTAAGGAACACCGGGGAGCTGTTTTTT. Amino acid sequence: CASSAGLRNTGELFF.

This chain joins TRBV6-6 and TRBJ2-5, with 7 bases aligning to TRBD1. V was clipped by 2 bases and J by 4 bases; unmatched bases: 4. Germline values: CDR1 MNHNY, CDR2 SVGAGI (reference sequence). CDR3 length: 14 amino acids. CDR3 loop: CASSYGQAGETQYF. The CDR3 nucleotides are TGTGCCAGCAGTTACGGACAGGCCGGAGAGACCCAGTACTTC.

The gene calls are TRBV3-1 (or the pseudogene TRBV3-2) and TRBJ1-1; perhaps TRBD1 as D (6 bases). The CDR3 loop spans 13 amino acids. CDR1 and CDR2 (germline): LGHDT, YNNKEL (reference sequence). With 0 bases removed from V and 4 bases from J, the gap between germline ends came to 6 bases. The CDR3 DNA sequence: TGTGCCAGCAGCCAAGAAGGGGGCACTGAAGCTTTCTTT. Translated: CASSQEGGTEAFF.